These 13 T cell receptor beta chains originate from one sample sequenced in a study of quantifying T cell responses using KT2 cells. Overall study: RNA was reverse transcribed with TCR alpha and beta constant-region primers.

A single-stranded UMI oligo with SP2 sequence was ligated to cDNA 3' ends. An equimolar mix of RC1.1 and RC1.2 primed the beta chain across TRBC1 and TRBC2. TCRdb recomputed calls from the UMI-ligation and nested PCR reads with MiXCR, one row per CDR3 protein. In the table there are about 50,000 distinct CDR3 sequences, roughly 11% of which are singletons. Sequencing input: PBMCs spiked with cells of the T cell clone KT2. The receptor source for this set is a human donor.

This clonotype appeared a few times. The gene calls are TRBV30 and TRBJ1-1; no reliable D call. The CDR3 runs 12 residues. V was trimmed by 1 base and J by 2 bases, leaving 5 bases between them. The germline V gene has CDR1 GTSNPN and CDR2 SVGIG (reference sequence). The CDR3 nucleotides read TGTGCCTGGAGTGACCCCAACACTGAAGCTTTCTTT. Amino acid sequence: CAWSDPNTEAFF.

The genes are TRBV10-3 and TRBJ2-5; D gene uncertain. The CDR3 spans 14 residues. The V and J ends lost 1 base and 1 base respectively, with 7 bases between them. Germline V gives CDR1 ENHRY, CDR2 SYGVKD. The CDR3 coding sequence is TGTGCCATCAGTGAGTTGGGTGTCCAAGAGACCCAGTACTTC. The encoded protein is CAISELGVQETQYF.

V gene TRBV12-3 or TRBV12-4 combines with J gene TRBJ2-3; D gene uncertain. The CDR3 spans 13 residues. V lost 3 bases and J lost 4, with 8 bases in between. The CDR3 region is CASSLEYPDTQYF. In DNA form, the CDR3 reads TGTGCCAGCAGTTTGGAATATCCAGATACGCAGTATTTT.

The chain couples TRBV2 to TRBJ2-3, with 11 bases that match TRBD2. The CDR3 runs 14 residues. The germline V gene has CDR1 SNHLY and CDR2 FYNNEI. The V gene end was trimmed by 10 bases and the J gene end by 3 bases; junction bases not matched to a gene: 6. The CDR3 sequence is CATFSGGATDTQYF. The DNA for the CDR3 is TGTGCCACCTTTAGCGGGGGGGCAACAGATACGCAGTATTTT. The complete variable domain, with remaining parts taken from reference TRBV2 and TRBJ2-3, reads EPEVTQTPSHQVTQMGQEVILRCVPISNHLYFYWYRQILGQKVEFLVSFYNNEISEKSEIFDDQFSVERPDGSNFTLKIRSTKLEDSAMYFCATFSGGATDTQYFGPGTRLTVL.

This clonotype has more than one count but fewer than ten. V usage is TRBV6-1 and J usage is TRBJ2-3; TRBD1 is a possible D gene (7 bases). The V end was cut by 2 bases, the J end by 2 bases, with 14 bases between. CDR3 length equals 16 residues. CDR1 and CDR2 from the germline V gene are MNHNS and SASEGT. The DNA for the CDR3 is TGTGCCAGCAGTGAACAGGGGGGAGGCCCCACAGATACGCAGTATTTT. This sequence encodes CASSEQGGGPTDTQYF.

This chain connects TRBV24-1 to TRBJ2-7; D remains unclear. CDR3 length: 14 residues. Germline lookup yields CDR1 KGHDR and CDR2 SFDVKD. V shed 6 bases and J shed 1 base, with 12 bases lying between them. CDR3 DNA: TGTGCCACCAGTCGTACGGACCGGTCCTACGAGCAGTACTTC. Translating gives CATSRTDRSYEQYF.

This clonotype was counted many times. This rearrangement joins TRBV7-2 to TRBJ2-3, with a tentative D call TRBD1 (6 bases). CDR1 SGHTA and CDR2 FQGNSA come from the germline V gene. The length of the CDR3 is 15 residues. V was trimmed by 5 bases and J by 2 bases, leaving 14 bases between them. The CDR3 loop reads CASSRTGRPTDTQYF. CDR3 DNA sequence: TGTGCCAGCAGCCGAACAGGGAGACCCACAGATACGCAGTATTTT.

V usage is TRBV12-5 and J usage is TRBJ2-7, with no clear D. The germline V and J ends were trimmed by 5 bases and 1 base, with 9 bases remaining between them. The CDR3 covers 13 residues. Germline-derived CDR1 and CDR2 are LGHNT and FRNRAP. The CDR3 loop reads CASGIWDSYEQYF. As DNA, the CDR3 is TGTGCTAGTGGTATCTGGGATTCCTACGAGCAGTACTTC.

This clonotype has ten or more counts. The gene calls are TRBV29-1 and TRBJ2-4; D might be TRBD2 (6 bases). The V end was cut by 5 bases, the J end by 5 bases, with 13 bases between. Germline V gene sequence: CDR1 SQVTM, CDR2 ANQGSEA. The CDR3 length is 13 residues. CDR3 residues: CSVKTGVENIQYF. In DNA form, the CDR3 reads TGCAGCGTTAAGACGGGAGTGGAAAACATTCAGTACTTC.

This clonotype was seen repeatedly, ten times or more. The rearrangement uses TRBV7-2 and TRBJ1-1; D call uncertain. The CDR3 length is 11 residues. Germline V lookup: CDR1 SGHTA, CDR2 FQGNSA. The V end was cut by 5 bases, the J end by 6 bases, with 7 bases between. The CDR3 protein is CASSPVAEAFF. In nucleotides, the CDR3 is TGTGCCAGCAGCCCCGTTGCTGAAGCTTTCTTT. The entire variable domain, with the rest obtained from reference TRBV7-2 and TRBJ1-1, is as follows: GAGVSQSPSNKVTEKGKDVELRCDPISGHTALYWYRQSLGQGLEFLIYFQGNSAPDKSGLPSDRFSAERTGGSVSTLTIQRTQQEDSAVYLCASSPVAEAFFGQGTRLTVV.

This clonotype has more than one count but fewer than ten. The V and J genes are TRBV11-2 and TRBJ2-1, with 10 bases fitting TRBD2. With 0 bases clipped from V and 4 bases from J, the junction kept 3 bases outside the gene matches. The CDR3 consists of 16 residues. Germline V lookup: CDR1 SGHAT, CDR2 FQNNGV. The CDR3 region is CASSLEVAGGYNEQFF. CDR3 in DNA: TGTGCCAGCAGCTTAGAGGTAGCGGGGGGTTACAATGAGCAGTTCTTC.

The chain couples TRBV7-2 to TRBJ2-3, with D unclear. The CDR3 runs 12 residues. The ends were cut back, 2 bases at V and 4 bases at J, with 4 bases in the middle. Germline V gives CDR1 SGHTA, CDR2 FQGNSA. The DNA of the CDR3 is TGTGCCAGCAGCTTATACGCAGATACGCAGTATTTT. Its translation: CASSLYADTQYF.

This clonotype occurred a few times. The rearrangement links TRBV12-5 to TRBJ2-7; the match to TRBD1 covers 8 bases. The CDR3 is 14 amino acids. From germline, CDR1 is LGHNT and CDR2 FRNRAP. The J segment lost 6 bases and the V segment lost 7 bases, leaving 11 bases of the junction unmatched. The CDR3 protein is CASASPGGRGEQYF. DNA for the CDR3: TGTGCTAGTGCCTCACCAGGGGGCCGGGGCGAGCAGTACTTC.